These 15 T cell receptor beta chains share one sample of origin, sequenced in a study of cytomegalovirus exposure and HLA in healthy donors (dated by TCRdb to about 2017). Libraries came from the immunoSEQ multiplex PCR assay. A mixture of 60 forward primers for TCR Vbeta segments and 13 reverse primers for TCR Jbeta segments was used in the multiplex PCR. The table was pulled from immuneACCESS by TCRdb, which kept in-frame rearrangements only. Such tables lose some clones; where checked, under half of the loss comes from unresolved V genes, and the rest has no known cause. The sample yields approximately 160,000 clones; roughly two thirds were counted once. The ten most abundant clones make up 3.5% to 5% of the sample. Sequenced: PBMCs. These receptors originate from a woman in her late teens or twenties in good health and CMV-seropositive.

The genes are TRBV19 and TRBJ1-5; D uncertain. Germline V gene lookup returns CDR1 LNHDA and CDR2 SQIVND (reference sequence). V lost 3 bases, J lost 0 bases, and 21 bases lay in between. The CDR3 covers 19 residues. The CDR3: CASSIGRGPYQYSNQPQHF. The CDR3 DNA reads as TGTGCCAGTAGTATTGGGCGCGGGCCATACCAATATAGCAATCAGCCCCAGCATTTT.

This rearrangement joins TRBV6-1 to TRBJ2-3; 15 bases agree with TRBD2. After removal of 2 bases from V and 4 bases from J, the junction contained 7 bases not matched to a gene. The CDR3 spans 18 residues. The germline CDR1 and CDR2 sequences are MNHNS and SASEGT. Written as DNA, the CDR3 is TGTGCCAGCAGTGAAAGGACTAGCGGGGGGGCCAGAGCAGATACGCAGTATTTT. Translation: CASSERTSGGARADTQYF.

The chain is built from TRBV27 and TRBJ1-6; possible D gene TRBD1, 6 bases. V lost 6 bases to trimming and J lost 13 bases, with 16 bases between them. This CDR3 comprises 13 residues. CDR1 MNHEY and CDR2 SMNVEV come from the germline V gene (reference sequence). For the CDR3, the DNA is TGTGCCAGCAGCCCCCGTGACGGACAGCCCCTCCACTTT. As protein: CASSPRDGQPLHF.

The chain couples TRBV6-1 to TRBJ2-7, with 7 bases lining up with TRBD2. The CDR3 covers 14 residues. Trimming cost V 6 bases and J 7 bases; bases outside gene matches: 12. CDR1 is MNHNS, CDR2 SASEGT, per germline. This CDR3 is CASRTSRTSKEQYF. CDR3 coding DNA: TGTGCCAGCAGGACCTCCCGGACTAGTAAGGAGCAGTACTTC.

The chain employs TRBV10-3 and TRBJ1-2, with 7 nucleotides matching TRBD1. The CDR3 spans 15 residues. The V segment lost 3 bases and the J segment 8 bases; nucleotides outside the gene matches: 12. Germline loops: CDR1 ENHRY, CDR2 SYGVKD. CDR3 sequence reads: CAISEVSKGAAGYTF. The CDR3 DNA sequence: TGTGCCATCAGTGAAGTAAGCAAGGGGGCGGCGGGCTACACCTTC.

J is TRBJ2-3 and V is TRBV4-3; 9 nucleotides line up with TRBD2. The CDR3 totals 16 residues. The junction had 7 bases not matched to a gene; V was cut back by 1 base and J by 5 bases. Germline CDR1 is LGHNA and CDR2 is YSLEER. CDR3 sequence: CASSQGIGLAIDTQYF. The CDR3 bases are TGCGCCAGCAGCCAAGGGATCGGACTAGCGATAGATACGCAGTATTTT.

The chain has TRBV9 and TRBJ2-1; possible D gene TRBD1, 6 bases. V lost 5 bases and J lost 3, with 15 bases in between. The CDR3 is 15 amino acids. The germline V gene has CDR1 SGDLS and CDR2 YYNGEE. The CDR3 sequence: CASSNNRVGYNEQFF. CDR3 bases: TGTGCCAGCAGTAACAACAGGGTCGGCTACAATGAGCAGTTCTTC.

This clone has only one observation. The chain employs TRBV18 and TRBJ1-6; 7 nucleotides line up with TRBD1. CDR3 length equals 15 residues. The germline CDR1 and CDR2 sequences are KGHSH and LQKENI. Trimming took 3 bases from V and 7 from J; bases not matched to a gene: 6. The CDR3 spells CASSPGGQTNSPLHF. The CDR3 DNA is TGTGCCAGCTCACCGGGGGGACAGACGAATTCACCCCTCCACTTT.

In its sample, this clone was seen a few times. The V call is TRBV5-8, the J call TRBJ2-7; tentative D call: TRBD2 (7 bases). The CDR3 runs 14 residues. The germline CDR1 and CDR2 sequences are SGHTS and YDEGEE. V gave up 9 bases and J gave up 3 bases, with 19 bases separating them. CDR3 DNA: TGTGCCACTGCGGAGGGGGGGGGCCACTACGAGCAGTACTTC. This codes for CATAEGGGHYEQYF.

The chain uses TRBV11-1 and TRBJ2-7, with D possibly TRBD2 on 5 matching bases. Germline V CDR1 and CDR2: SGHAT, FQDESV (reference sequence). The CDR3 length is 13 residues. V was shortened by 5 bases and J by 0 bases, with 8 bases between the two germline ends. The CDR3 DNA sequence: TGTGCCAGCAGCCCGGGGAGCTCCTACGAGCAGTACTTC. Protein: CASSPGSSYEQYF. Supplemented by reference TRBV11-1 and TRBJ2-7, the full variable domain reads EAEVAQSPRYKITEKSQAVAFWCDPISGHATLYWYRQILGQGPELLVQFQDESVVDDSQLPKDRFSAERLKGVDSTLKIQPAELGDSAMYLCASSPGSSYEQYFGPGTRLTVT.

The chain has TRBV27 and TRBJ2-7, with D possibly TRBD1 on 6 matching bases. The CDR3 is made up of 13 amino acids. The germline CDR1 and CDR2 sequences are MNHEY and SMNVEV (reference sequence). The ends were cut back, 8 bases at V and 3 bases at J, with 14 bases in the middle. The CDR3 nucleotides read TGTGCCAGCCGTACGTTAGGGGGCTACGAGCAGTACTTC. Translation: CASRTLGGYEQYF.

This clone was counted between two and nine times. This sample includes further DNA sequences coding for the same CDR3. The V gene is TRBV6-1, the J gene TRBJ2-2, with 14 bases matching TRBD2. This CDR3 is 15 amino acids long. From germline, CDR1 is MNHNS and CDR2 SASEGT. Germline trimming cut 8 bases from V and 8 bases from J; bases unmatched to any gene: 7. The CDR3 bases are TGTGCCAGCGGACTAGCGGGAGGCTTAAAAGGGGAGCTGTTTTTT. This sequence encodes CASGLAGGLKGELFF.

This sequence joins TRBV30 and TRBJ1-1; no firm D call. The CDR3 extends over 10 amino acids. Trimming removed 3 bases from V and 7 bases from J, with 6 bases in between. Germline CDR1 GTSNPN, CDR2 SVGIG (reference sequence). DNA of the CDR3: TGTGCCTGGAGCTACGGTGAAGCTTTCTTT. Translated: CAWSYGEAFF. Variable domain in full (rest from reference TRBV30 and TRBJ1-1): SQTIHQWPATLVQPVGSPLSLECTVEGTSNPNLYWYRQAAGRGLQLLFYSVGIGQISSEVPQNLSASRPQDRQFILSSKKLLLSDSGFYLCAWSYGEAFFGQGTRLTVV.

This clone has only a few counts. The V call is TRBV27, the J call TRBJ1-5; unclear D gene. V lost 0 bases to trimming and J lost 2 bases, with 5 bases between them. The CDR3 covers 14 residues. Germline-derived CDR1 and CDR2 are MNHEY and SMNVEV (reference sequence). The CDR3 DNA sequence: TGTGCCAGCAGTTTATCGGCAGGCAATCAGCCCCAGCATTTT. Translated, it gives CASSLSAGNQPQHF.

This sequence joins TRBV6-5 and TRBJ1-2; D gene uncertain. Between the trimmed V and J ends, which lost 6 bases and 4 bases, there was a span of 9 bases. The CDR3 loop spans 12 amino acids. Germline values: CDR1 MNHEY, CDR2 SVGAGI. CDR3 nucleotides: TGTGCCAGCAGCTACGGAGGCTATGGCTACACCTTC. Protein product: CASSYGGYGYTF.